A single sample is the source of the 26 T cell receptor beta chains below, sequenced in a study of shared clonotypes between healthy human individuals. Clones were read by immunoSEQ multiplex PCR, and TCRdb kept only the in-frame ones, dropping some. The sample shows 1,100,000 or so clones, 75% to 85% of them seen only once. Sequencing was performed on memory CD4+ T cells from PBMCs. Subset here: CD45RA-negative fraction. These receptors were collected from a young man in good health. Some clones in this sample may be carry-over from other donors' samples.

The CDR3 DNA follows: TGTGCCAGCAGCTTATACGGGGACAGGGATGAGCAGTACTTC. It codes for CASSLYGDRDEQYF. V usage is TRBV7-9 and J usage is TRBJ2-7, with 9 bases that match TRBD1. CDR1 is SEHNR and CDR2 is FQNEAQ in the germline V gene (reference sequence). With 2 bases clipped from V and 7 bases from J, the junction kept 6 bases outside the gene matches. This CDR3 comprises 14 residues. Looking up the rest from reference TRBV7-9 and TRBJ2-7 gives the full variable domain: DTGVSQNPRHKITKRGQNVTFRCDPISEHNRLYWYRQTLGQGPEFLTYFQNEAQLEKSRLLSDRFSAERPKGSFSTLEIQRTEQGDSAMYLCASSLYGDRDEQYFGPGTRLTVT.

V gene TRBV5-4 combines with J gene TRBJ2-2; 8 positions agree with TRBD1. CDR3 length: 14 residues. Unmatched junction bases numbered 6, after V lost 3 bases and J lost 8 bases. Germline CDR1 is SGHNT and CDR2 is YYREEE (reference sequence). CDR3 in amino acids: CASSWDQGAGELFF. The CDR3 region has the DNA TGTGCCAGCAGCTGGGACCAGGGGGCGGGGGAGCTGTTTTTT.

The CDR3 nucleotides are TGTGCCAGCAGCGTCAGGGGGAACTATGGCTACACCTTC. As protein: CASSVRGNYGYTF. V and J are TRBV7-9 and TRBJ1-2, with 7 positions matching TRBD1. V dropped 5 bases and J dropped 2; count of bases not matched to a gene: 2. Per the germline V gene, CDR1 is SEHNR and CDR2 is FQNEAQ (reference sequence). The length of the CDR3 is 13 residues. Combining the CDR3 with reference TRBV7-9 and TRBJ1-2 gives the whole variable domain DTGVSQNPRHKITKRGQNVTFRCDPISEHNRLYWYRQTLGQGPEFLTYFQNEAQLEKSRLLSDRFSAERPKGSFSTLEIQRTEQGDSAMYLCASSVRGNYGYTFGSGTRLTVV.

The V call is TRBV7-2, the J call TRBJ2-7; 11 bases fit TRBD2. V shed 5 bases and J 2 bases; nucleotides not matched to a gene: 5. CDR3 length: 15 residues. Germline V gene lookup returns CDR1 SGHTA and CDR2 FQGNSA. The CDR3 sequence: CASSPTSGTPYEQYF. CDR3 bases: TGTGCCAGCAGCCCGACTAGCGGGACGCCCTACGAGCAGTACTTC.

The rearrangement uses TRBV28 and TRBJ1-1, with D maybe TRBD1 (5 bases). Germline V gene sequence: CDR1 MDHEN, CDR2 SYDVKM. Trimming took 6 bases from V and 6 from J, leaving 17 bases between them. This CDR3 contains 14 residues. The CDR3 loop reads CASRRVGGRAEAFF. The CDR3, as DNA: TGTGCCAGCAGGCGGGTGGGGGGACGCGCTGAAGCTTTCTTT.

The chain has TRBV2 and TRBJ2-3, with 9 nucleotides matching TRBD2. Germline loops: CDR1 SNHLY, CDR2 FYNNEI. CDR3 length equals 14 residues. J lost 6 bases, V lost 7 bases, and 8 bases had no gene match. The CDR3 region is CASKGSGSKDTQYF. CDR3 DNA sequence: TGTGCCAGCAAAGGTAGCGGGAGTAAGGATACGCAGTATTTT. Variable domain in full (rest from reference TRBV2 and TRBJ2-3): EPEVTQTPSHQVTQMGQEVILRCVPISNHLYFYWYRQILGQKVEFLVSFYNNEISEKSEIFDDQFSVERPDGSNFTLKIRSTKLEDSAMYFCASKGSGSKDTQYFGPGTRLTVL.

This clone was counted only a few times. This chain links TRBV2 with TRBJ2-7, with D possibly being TRBD2 (5 bases). There are 12 residues in the CDR3. The V and J ends lost 6 bases and 4 bases respectively, with 10 bases between them. Germline V CDR1 and CDR2: SNHLY, FYNNEI. The CDR3 reads CASRDFEYEQYF. CDR3 sequence (DNA): TGTGCCAGCAGGGACTTTGAGTACGAGCAGTACTTC.

This clone has just one count. V gene TRBV28 combines with J gene TRBJ1-3; D is ambiguous. The germline V gene encodes CDR1 MDHEN and CDR2 SYDVKM. The CDR3 spans 15 residues. V was clipped by 6 bases and J by 0 bases, with 12 bases between them. The CDR3 DNA follows: TGTGCCAGCAGGCGGGCGTATAGCTCTGGAAACACCATATATTTT. It is translated as CASRRAYSSGNTIYF.

This chain uses TRBV11-2 with TRBJ2-5; D possibly matches TRBD1 or TRBD2 (5 bases each). V was pared by 1 base and J by 5 bases, with 17 bases between. Germline-derived CDR1 and CDR2 are SGHAT and FQNNGV. This CDR3 region has 16 residues. CDR3 region: CASSLAMAGWRETQYF. CDR3 DNA: TGTGCCAGCAGCTTAGCTATGGCAGGGTGGAGGGAGACCCAGTACTTC.

Only one count was recorded for this clone. The chain has TRBV6-6 and TRBJ1-2, with D possibly matching TRBD1 (5 bases). V lost 6 bases and J lost 6, with 14 bases in between. The CDR3 sequence is 13 residues long. Germline CDR1 and CDR2: MNHNY and SVGAGI (reference sequence). For the CDR3, the DNA is TGTGCCAGCAGCTTACAGGTGCTGCATGGCTACACCTTC. Protein sequence: CASSLQVLHGYTF.

There are many counts of this clone. The chain employs TRBV29-1 and TRBJ2-7; tentative D call: TRBD1 (6 bases). The CDR3 totals 13 residues. Trimming removed 3 bases at V and 6 bases at J, with 15 bases between. Germline V gene sequence: CDR1 SQVTM, CDR2 ANQGSEA. The CDR3 DNA reads as TGCAGCGTTGATCAGGGGACAAATGGCGAGCAGTACTTC. Amino acid sequence: CSVDQGTNGEQYF.

The chain uses TRBV9 and TRBJ1-3, with 7 bases identical to TRBD1. CDR3 length: 15 residues. Per the germline V gene, CDR1 is SGDLS and CDR2 is YYNGEE. The J segment lost 5 bases and the V segment lost 0 bases, leaving 5 bases of the junction unmatched. The CDR3 sequence: CASSVATGVRNTIYF. DNA for the CDR3: TGTGCCAGCAGCGTAGCTACAGGGGTTCGAAACACCATATATTTT. The whole variable domain, remainder taken from reference TRBV9 and TRBJ1-3, is DSGVTQTPKHLITATGQRVTLRCSPRSGDLSVYWYQQSLDQGLQFLIQYYNGEERAKGNILERFSAQQFPDLHSELNLSSLELGDSALYFCASSVATGVRNTIYFGEGSWLTVV.

The chain couples TRBV6-1 to TRBJ2-1; D is undetermined. Germline CDR1 reads MNHNS; CDR2 reads SASEGT. This CDR3 is built from 12 residues. With 8 bases removed from V and 8 bases from J, the gap between germline ends came to 13 bases. Here the CDR3 DNA reads TGTGCCAGCGATCGTAGTTCCCATGAGCAGTTCTTC. Amino acid sequence: CASDRSSHEQFF.

This clone was counted at least ten times. The rearrangement uses TRBV13 and TRBJ2-1; D may correspond to TRBD1 or TRBD2 (5 bases each). This CDR3 spans 15 amino acids. Germline V gene sequence: CDR1 PRHDT, CDR2 FYEKMQ (reference sequence). V shed 6 bases and J shed 4 bases, with 16 bases lying between them. CDR3 nucleotide sequence: TGTGCCAGCAGACAGTCCGGGACCAGATACAATGAGCAGTTCTTC. This encodes CASRQSGTRYNEQFF.

The chain links TRBV7-8 to TRBJ2-5; D unclear. This CDR3 region has 13 residues. V was pared by 5 bases and J by 5 bases, with 12 bases between. Germline V gene lookup returns CDR1 SGHVS and CDR2 FQNEAQ. CDR3 sequence (DNA): TGTGCCAGCAGCACCCGGTTGGTGGAGACCCAGTACTTC. It codes for CASSTRLVETQYF.

The chain carries TRBV5-1 and TRBJ1-1; 8 nucleotides agree with TRBD1. The length of the CDR3 is 17 residues. Trimming cost V 0 bases and J 0 bases; bases outside gene matches: 7. Germline V CDR1 and CDR2: SGHRS, YFSETQ. The CDR3 sequence is CASSLAASGGLNTEAFF. Written as DNA, the CDR3 is TGCGCCAGCAGCTTGGCTGCGTCAGGGGGCCTGAACACTGAAGCTTTCTTT.

The chain recombines TRBV7-3 with TRBJ2-1; 11 bases fit TRBD2. This CDR3 spans 16 amino acids. Looked up from germline, CDR1 is SGHTA and CDR2 is FQGTGA. The J segment lost 4 bases and the V segment lost 5 bases, leaving 7 bases of the junction unmatched. The CDR3, as DNA: TGTGCCAGCAGCCCATTAGCGGGAGGGAGTTACAATGAGCAGTTCTTC. Its translation: CASSPLAGGSYNEQFF.

The chain links TRBV28 to TRBJ2-7; D is perhaps TRBD1 (6 bases). Germline lookup yields CDR1 MDHEN and CDR2 SYDVKM. The V end was cut by 4 bases, the J end by 4 bases, with 17 bases between. CDR3 length equals 15 residues. The CDR3 protein is CASSSPDRSYYEQYF. DNA of the CDR3: TGTGCCAGCAGTTCCCCGGACAGATCCTATTACGAGCAGTACTTC.

CDR3 loop: CASSTGADYEQYF. The CDR3 DNA follows: TGTGCCAGCTCCACGGGGGCCGACTACGAGCAGTACTTC. The chain combines TRBV18 with TRBJ2-7; D tentatively fits TRBD1 or TRBD2 (6 bases each). The CDR3 runs 13 residues. CDR1 KGHSH and CDR2 LQKENI come from the germline V gene. Trimming left V 6 bases short and J 3 bases short, with 12 bases between. The whole variable domain, filled in from reference TRBV18 and TRBJ2-7, reads NAGVMQNPRHLVRRRGQEARLRCSPMKGHSHVYWYRQLPEEGLKFMVYLQKENIIDESGMPKERFSAEFPKEGPSILRIQQVVRGDSAAYFCASSTGADYEQYFGPGTRLTVT.

V gene TRBV5-6 combines with J gene TRBJ1-2, with TRBD1 matching over 7 bases. This CDR3 contains 13 residues. Trimming removed 4 bases from V and 6 bases from J; junction bases left unmatched: 6. Germline assignment: CDR1 SGHDT and CDR2 YYEEEE. The CDR3 region has the DNA TGTGCCAGCAGCCCTGGGACAGCGGATGGCTACACCTTC. It encodes CASSPGTADGYTF.

The genes are TRBV4-1 and TRBJ1-4, with D uncertain. Germline V gene sequence: CDR1 MGHRA, CDR2 YSYEKL. CDR3 length: 15 amino acids. V dropped 5 bases and J dropped 8 bases, with 18 bases sitting between them. The DNA of the CDR3 is TGCGCCAGCAGCTTCGGCGGGGTCGGGATGGAAAAACTGTTTTTT. Translating it yields CASSFGGVGMEKLFF.

This clone was seen a single time. This chain uses TRBV18 with TRBJ2-3; D is ambiguous. The CDR3 extends over 13 amino acids. V was pared by 2 bases and J by 6 bases, with 9 bases between. CDR1 and CDR2 (germline): KGHSH, LQKENI. CDR3: CASSPGSLDTQYF. The CDR3 region has the DNA TGTGCCAGCTCACCAGGGTCGTTGGATACGCAGTATTTT. Full variable domain (missing parts from reference TRBV18 and TRBJ2-3): NAGVMQNPRHLVRRRGQEARLRCSPMKGHSHVYWYRQLPEEGLKFMVYLQKENIIDESGMPKERFSAEFPKEGPSILRIQQVVRGDSAAYFCASSPGSLDTQYFGPGTRLTVL.

The J gene is TRBJ1-1, the V gene TRBV27; possibly TRBD1 for D (6 bases). The V gene lost 6 bases and the J gene lost 4 bases, with 15 bases spanning the gap. This CDR3 contains 14 residues. Germline CDR1 reads MNHEY; CDR2 reads SMNVEV (reference sequence). CDR3 region: CASSALGGATEAFF. In DNA, the CDR3 is TGTGCCAGCAGCGCCCTCGGGGGGGCCACTGAAGCTTTCTTT.

The chain couples TRBV2 to TRBJ1-1; D gene unclear. The CDR3 has 13 amino acids. The ends were cut back, 4 bases at V and 1 base at J, with 7 bases in the middle. The germline V gene encodes CDR1 SNHLY and CDR2 FYNNEI. DNA for the CDR3: TGTGCCAGCAGTGGGCGGAGGAACACTGAAGCTTTCTTT. It codes for CASSGRRNTEAFF.

This clone was detected only a few times. J is TRBJ1-1 and V is TRBV6-5; 7 bases map to TRBD1. Germline loops: CDR1 MNHEY, CDR2 SVGAGI. The J segment lost 8 bases and the V segment lost 0 bases, leaving 3 bases of the junction unmatched. The CDR3 runs to 13 residues. CDR3 amino acids: CASSYSPGQEAFF. CDR3 in DNA: TGTGCCAGCAGTTACTCGCCGGGACAGGAAGCTTTCTTT.

The chain is built from TRBV28 and TRBJ2-7; 13 positions agree with TRBD2. Losses at the gene ends were 6 bases for V and 2 bases for J; bases not matched to a gene: 7. CDR1 and CDR2 (germline): MDHEN, SYDVKM. This CDR3 has 16 amino acids. CDR3 amino acids: CASRTGTSGKPYEQYF. The CDR3 DNA follows: TGTGCCAGCAGAACCGGGACTAGCGGGAAACCCTACGAGCAGTACTTC.